This T cell receptor beta chain stems from a study of beta chain features in type 1 diabetes. Points from the study as a whole: Among all four CD4+ subsets, Type 1 diabetes patients had TCRB CDR3s that were moderately but significantly shorter. In type 1 diabetes patients, VDJ junctions had fewer insertions; deletions at these junctions were more frequent.

Remarks on this clone: The antigen is not known.

Expressed TCRB transcripts got sequenced, as all isolated RNA was reverse transcribed. TCRdb's table, derived via immunoSEQ multiplex PCR, lists solely in-frame clones and lacks some. The table has some 290,000 clones, roughly an eighth seen once. CDR3 length equals 11 residues. Germline V gene sequence: CDR1 SEHNR, CDR2 FQNEAQ (reference sequence). The V end lost 5 bases, the J end lost 3 bases, and 5 bases lay between the germline ends. The chain is built from TRBV7-9 and TRBJ2-7; D remains ambiguous. Specimen: naive CD4+ T cells from blood. This clonotype was sampled from a man aged 25 to 40 with type 1 diabetes. The CDR3 DNA reads TGTGCCAGCAGCCCCGTCTACGAGCAGTACTTC. Translation: CASSPVYEQYF.